One sample yielded the 7 T cell receptor beta chains listed below, sequenced in a study of T cell responses to AZD1222 COVID-19 vaccine. Produced via immunoSEQ multiplex PCR; TCRdb's table is partial and in-frame only. This repertoire shows 140,000 to 150,000 clones, 80% to 95% found once; its top ten account for 2.5% to 4%. Material: peripheral blood, obtained 28 days after the second AZD1222 dose. The receptors stem from an adult who received the AZD1222 COVID-19 vaccine.

This clone turned up a few times. This chain connects TRBV19 to TRBJ1-5, with D perhaps matching TRBD1 (5 bases). V shed 5 bases and J shed 1 base, with 12 bases lying between them. This CDR3 is built from 15 residues. In germline, CDR1 is LNHDA, CDR2 SQIVND (reference sequence). DNA for the CDR3: TGTGCCAGTAGTGAAGGGTGGGGGAGCAATCAGCCCCAGCATTTT. Translation gives CASSEGWGSNQPQHF.

The V gene is TRBV9, the J gene TRBJ2-1, with unresolved D. V dropped 5 bases and J dropped 5 bases, with 14 bases sitting between them. This CDR3 region has 14 residues. Germline assignment: CDR1 SGDLS and CDR2 YYNGEE. CDR3 nucleotide sequence: TGTGCCAGCAGTCCTGCTGTGGCCCACAATGAGCAGTTCTTC. It codes for CASSPAVAHNEQFF.

V is TRBV27 and J is TRBJ2-1; tentative D call: TRBD2 (6 bases). Trimming stripped 5 bases from V and 10 bases from J, with 18 bases between. Per the germline V gene, CDR1 is MNHEY and CDR2 is SMNVEV (reference sequence). The CDR3 has 14 amino acids. The CDR3 region is CASSPLGGEGEQFF. The CDR3 DNA is TGTGCCAGCAGTCCCCTCGGAGGGGAAGGCGAGCAGTTCTTC.

The chain uses TRBV5-5 and TRBJ1-1; 7 bases fit TRBD1. Germline V lookup: CDR1 SGHKS, CDR2 YYEKEE (reference sequence). The CDR3 runs to 15 residues. V was clipped by 3 bases and J by 0 bases; unmatched bases: 5. The CDR3 nucleotides read TGTGCCAGCAGCTCCGGGACAGTTATGAACACTGAAGCTTTCTTT. Translated: CASSSGTVMNTEAFF.

The V gene is TRBV6-5, the J gene TRBJ2-1, with 8 bases lining up with TRBD1. The CDR3 loop spans 16 amino acids. The V gene end was trimmed by 3 bases and the J gene end by 9 bases; junction bases not matched to a gene: 13. The germline V gene has CDR1 MNHEY and CDR2 SVGAGI. CDR3 coding DNA: TGTGCCAGCAGTTATTCGCCGGGACAGGAGAACGCTGAGCAGTTCTTC. Translating it yields CASSYSPGQENAEQFF.

The chain links TRBV5-6 to TRBJ1-3; TRBD1 agrees at 7 bases. The CDR3 is 14 amino acids. The J segment lost 0 bases and the V segment lost 3 bases, leaving 0 bases of the junction unmatched. The germline gives CDR1 SGHDT, CDR2 YYEEEE. The CDR3 bases are TGTGCCAGCAGCTACAGGGGCTCTGGAAACACCATATATTTT. Its protein is CASSYRGSGNTIYF. The full variable domain, rest sourced from reference TRBV5-6 and TRBJ1-3, is DAGVTQSPTHLIKTRGQQVTLRCSPKSGHDTVSWYQQALGQGPQFIFQYYEEEERQRGNFPDRFSGHQFPNYSSELNVNALLLGDSALYLCASSYRGSGNTIYFGEGSWLTVV.

This chain connects TRBV14 to TRBJ1-3; D remains unclear. Germline lookup yields CDR1 SGHDN and CDR2 FVKESK. V lost 3 bases and J lost 3, with 3 bases in between. CDR3 length: 12 amino acids. CDR3 nucleotide sequence: TGTGCCAGCAGCCAGGATGGAAACACCATATATTTT. Protein product: CASSQDGNTIYF.